This entry lists 9 T cell receptor beta chains sequenced from one sample in a study of tumor T cells in aggressive B-cell lymphoma. This table comes from immunoSEQ multiplex PCR, and its TCRdb copy is limited to in-frame clones, with some not included. The sample shows some 11,000 clones, around 90% of them seen only once. Sequencing used tumor tissue. The receptors here all came from an adult with diffuse large B cell lymphoma.

The CDR3 DNA sequence: TGCGCCAGCAGCCGGGGGGAAGGGTCGAACACTGAAGCTTTCTTT. Amino acids: CASSRGEGSNTEAFF. The chain recombines TRBV4-1 with TRBJ1-1; TRBD1 might be the D (5 bases). CDR3 length equals 15 residues. The V end lost 4 bases, the J end lost 1 base, and 13 bases lay between the germline ends. CDR1 and CDR2 from the germline V gene are MGHRA and YSYEKL.

V is TRBV7-2 and J is TRBJ1-5; 7 nucleotides agree with TRBD1. The length of the CDR3 is 15 residues. J was trimmed by 7 bases and V by 1 base; bases with no gene match: 7. The germline gives CDR1 SGHTA, CDR2 FQGNSA. CDR3 in amino acids: CASSLGRGSGQPQHF. In DNA, the CDR3 is TGTGCCAGCAGCTTAGGCAGGGGGTCGGGACAGCCCCAGCATTTT.

The chain links TRBV5-1 to TRBJ2-1, with TRBD2 as a possible D gene (5 bases). Germline CDR1 reads SGHRS; CDR2 reads YFSETQ. Trimming took 3 bases from V and 0 from J, leaving 10 bases between them. CDR3 length: 15 residues. As DNA, the CDR3 is TGCGCCAGCAGCTCCTTAGGGAGCTCCTACAATGAGCAGTTCTTC. Amino acids: CASSSLGSSYNEQFF.

This clone was seen only once. This chain connects TRBV7-8 to TRBJ1-5, with 7 nucleotides matching TRBD1. Germline V gives CDR1 SGHVS, CDR2 FQNEAQ. The length of the CDR3 is 16 residues. Trimming at V came to 8 bases and at J to 4 bases, leaving 14 bases not matched to a gene. The CDR3: CASGQPTGSGNQPQHF. The CDR3 DNA reads TGTGCCAGCGGCCAACCGACAGGGAGTGGAAATCAGCCCCAGCATTTT.

The chain links TRBV10-3 to TRBJ2-1; 10 bases agree with TRBD2. V was clipped by 4 bases and J by 0 bases; unmatched bases: 0. Germline V gene lookup returns CDR1 ENHRY and CDR2 SYGVKD. The CDR3 runs to 15 residues. CDR3 sequence reads: CAISASGSSYNEQFF. DNA for the CDR3: TGTGCCATCAGTGCTAGCGGGAGCTCCTACAATGAGCAGTTCTTC.

The genes are TRBV30 and TRBJ1-3; 7 bases line up with TRBD1. This CDR3 has 12 amino acids. Germline-derived CDR1 and CDR2 are GTSNPN and SVGIG (reference sequence). The V gene end was trimmed by 5 bases and the J gene end by 7 bases; junction bases not matched to a gene: 5. The CDR3, as DNA: TGTGCCTGGGGTATGACAGGGAACACCATATATTTT. Translated, it gives CAWGMTGNTIYF.

The rearrangement links TRBV11-2 to TRBJ1-2; D is ambiguous. This CDR3 comprises 14 residues. Germline CDR1 and CDR2: SGHAT and FQNNGV. V was pared by 1 base and J by 6 bases, with 12 bases between. The CDR3 reads CASSLGVTRDGYTF. CDR3 DNA: TGTGCCAGCAGCTTAGGGGTGACGAGGGATGGCTACACCTTC.

The CDR3 coding sequence is TGTGCCACCCAGGGGGAGGACACCGGGGAGCTGTTTTTT. It encodes CATQGEDTGELFF. The chain is built from TRBV2 and TRBJ2-2; D is possibly TRBD1 (7 bases). Per germline, CDR1 SNHLY and CDR2 FYNNEI. The CDR3 spans 13 residues. Trimming shortened V by 10 bases and J by 3 bases, and 12 bases separated the two germline ends.

The chain carries TRBV27 and TRBJ2-5; a weak D match, TRBD2 (6 bases). Trimming removed 5 bases at V and 2 bases at J, with 15 bases between. The CDR3 covers 15 residues. The germline CDR1 and CDR2 sequences are MNHEY and SMNVEV (reference sequence). The CDR3 loop reads CASSVYGGGQETQYF. In DNA, the CDR3 is TGTGCCAGCAGTGTGTACGGTGGGGGGCAAGAGACCCAGTACTTC.